These 5 T cell receptor beta chains were sequenced from one sample in a study of T cell clusters in autoimmune cytopenias. One tube held mixed TRB-A and TRB-B primer pools for touch-down PCR. TCRdb reprocessed the multiplex PCR reads and reports one entry per CDR3 protein, with no DNA. The listing contains under 14,000 distinct CDR3 sequences. Each sample's input was roughly 270 ng genomic DNA, 35,000 to 40,000 genome equivalents. This same sample was also part of a study on T cell repertoires in aging, cancer and after chemotherapy.

Sequenced sample: peripheral blood. The receptors stem from a human donor in good health.

The chain combines TRBV5-6 with TRBJ2-6; the D call from TCRdb, TRBD1, cannot be confirmed without DNA. The CDR3 spans 18 residues. Germline CDR1 reads SGHDT; CDR2 reads YYEEEE. CDR3 region: CASSLLRIGGHGANVLTF.

The rearrangement uses TRBV6-6 and TRBJ2-2; the TCRdb D gene call, TRBD1, has no DNA to confirm it. This CDR3 comprises 17 residues. CDR1 and CDR2 (germline): MNHNY, SVGAGI (reference sequence). CDR3 protein: CASIRLLTSGGTGELFF.

This sequence joins TRBV27 and TRBJ2-7; the D call from TCRdb, TRBD2, cannot be confirmed without DNA. Per germline, CDR1 MNHEY and CDR2 SMNVEV (reference sequence). The CDR3 has 18 residues. CDR3 sequence: CASSLTTIPTSGAYEQYF.

By frequency, this clonotype registers medium-sized. The chain links TRBV29-1 to TRBJ2-5; TCRdb proposes TRBD1, but this gene call is untestable without DNA. The length of the CDR3 is 12 residues. CDR1 is SQVTM and CDR2 is ANQGSEA in the germline V gene. CDR3 sequence reads: CSAVGGPETQYF.

This rearrangement joins TRBV12-3 or TRBV12-4 to TRBJ1-1; TCRdb outputs TRBD1, but without DNA this stays unchecked. This CDR3 has 14 residues. CDR3 loop: CASSSEDRAVYAFF.